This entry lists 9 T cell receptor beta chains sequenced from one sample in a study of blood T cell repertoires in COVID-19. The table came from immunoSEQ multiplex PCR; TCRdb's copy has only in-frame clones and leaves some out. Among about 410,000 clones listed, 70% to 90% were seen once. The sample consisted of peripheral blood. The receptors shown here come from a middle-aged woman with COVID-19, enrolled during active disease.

The DNA for the CDR3 is TGCAGTGCTAGTCTATACTGGGGGGACACTGAAGCTTTCTTT. As protein: CSASLYWGDTEAFF. The chain combines TRBV20-1 with TRBJ1-1; a possible D gene is TRBD1 (5 bases). From germline, CDR1 is DFQATT and CDR2 SNEGSKA (reference sequence). V was shortened by 3 bases and J by 3 bases, with 14 bases between the two germline ends. The CDR3 is 14 amino acids.

Here the CDR3 DNA reads TGTGCCACCAGTGATCCTGGGACTAGCGGGGGTCATAGCACAGATACGCAGTATTTT. Its protein is CATSDPGTSGGHSTDTQYF. The chain employs TRBV24-1 and TRBJ2-3, with 14 bases lining up with TRBD2. In germline, CDR1 is KGHDR, CDR2 SFDVKD. This CDR3 contains 19 residues. V shed 3 bases and J 0 bases; nucleotides not matched to a gene: 7.

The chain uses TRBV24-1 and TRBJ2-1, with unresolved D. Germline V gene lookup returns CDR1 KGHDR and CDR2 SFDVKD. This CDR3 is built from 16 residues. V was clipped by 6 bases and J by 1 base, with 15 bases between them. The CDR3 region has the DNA TGTGCCACCAGTCCGAGTGGCGGAACTTCCTACAATGAGCAGTTCTTC. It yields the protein CATSPSGGTSYNEQFF.

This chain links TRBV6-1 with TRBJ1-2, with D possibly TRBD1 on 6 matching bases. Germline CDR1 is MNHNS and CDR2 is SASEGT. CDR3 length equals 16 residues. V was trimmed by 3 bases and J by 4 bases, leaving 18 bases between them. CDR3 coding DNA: TGTGCCAGCAGTGAGGTCCGGCGGGGGCAGGCCTATGGCTACACCTTC. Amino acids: CASSEVRRGQAYGYTF.

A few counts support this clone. The CDR3 here is CASSPQVGYNEQFF. The CDR3 coding sequence is TGTGCCAGCAGCCCCCAGGTTGGTTACAATGAGCAGTTCTTC. This chain links TRBV7-2 with TRBJ2-1, with no clear D. CDR1 and CDR2 (germline): SGHTA, FQGNSA. The CDR3 runs to 14 residues. The germline V and J ends were trimmed by 5 bases and 4 bases, with 12 bases remaining between them. The full variable domain, completed using reference TRBV7-2 and TRBJ2-1, is GAGVSQSPSNKVTEKGKDVELRCDPISGHTALYWYRQSLGQGLEFLIYFQGNSAPDKSGLPSDRFSAERTGGSVSTLTIQRTQQEDSAVYLCASSPQVGYNEQFFGPGTRLTVL.

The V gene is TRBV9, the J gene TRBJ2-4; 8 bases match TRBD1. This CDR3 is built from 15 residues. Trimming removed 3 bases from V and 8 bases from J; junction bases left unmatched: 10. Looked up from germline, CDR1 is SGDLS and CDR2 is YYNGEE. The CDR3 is CASSASRTGLDIQYF. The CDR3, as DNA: TGTGCCAGCAGCGCGTCCCGGACAGGGTTGGACATTCAGTACTTC.

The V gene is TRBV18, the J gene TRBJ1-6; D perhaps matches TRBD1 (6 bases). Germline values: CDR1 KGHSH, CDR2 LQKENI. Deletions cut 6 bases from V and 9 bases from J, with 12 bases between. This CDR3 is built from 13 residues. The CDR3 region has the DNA TGTGCCAGCTCGAGACTACAGGGTTCACCCCTCCACTTT. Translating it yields CASSRLQGSPLHF.

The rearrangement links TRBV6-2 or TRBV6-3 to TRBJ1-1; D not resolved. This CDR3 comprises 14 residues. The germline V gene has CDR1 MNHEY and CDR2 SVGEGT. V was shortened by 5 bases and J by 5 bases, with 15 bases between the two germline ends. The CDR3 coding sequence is TGTGCCAGCAGTCAGGACCGGGGAAGGACTGAAGCTTTCTTT. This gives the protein CASSQDRGRTEAFF.

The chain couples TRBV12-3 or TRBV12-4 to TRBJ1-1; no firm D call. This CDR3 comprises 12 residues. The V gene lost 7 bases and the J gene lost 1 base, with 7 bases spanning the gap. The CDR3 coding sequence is TGTGCCAGCACCCGACAGAACACTGAAGCTTTCTTT. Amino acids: CASTRQNTEAFF.